This T cell receptor (beta chain) was identified in a study of memory CD4+ T cells and cytomegalovirus serostatus. Study observations and caveats: CMV serostatus prediction reached median AUC around 0.94, or 0.89 with US-trained model.

On this clone: The antigen remains unidentified.

The sort gate was single viable CD3+CD4+CD8-CD45RO+ cells for memory CD4+ T cells. Germline values: CDR1 MNHEY, CDR2 SVGAGI. Trimming removed 0 bases at V and 5 bases at J, with 13 bases between. This CDR3 has 15 residues. Authors' data handling: After removing out-of-frame reads, around 2.2 million distinct TCRbeta sequences remained. The data were produced by immunoSEQ multiplex PCR, yet TCRdb's version contains in-frame clones alone and is incomplete. That table supplies the V and J calls and clone size; D and trimming were determined from the DNA. The sample yields just under 65,000 clones, 75% to 80% seen once.

Input material: memory CD4+ T cells from blood. This sequence joins TRBV6-5 and TRBJ2-5; no definite D call. The receptor was derived from an adult in good health and CMV-seronegative. CDR3 residues: CASSYSNPGLETQYF. CDR3 nucleotides: TGTGCCAGCAGTTACTCGAATCCGGGTTTGGAGACCCAGTACTTC.